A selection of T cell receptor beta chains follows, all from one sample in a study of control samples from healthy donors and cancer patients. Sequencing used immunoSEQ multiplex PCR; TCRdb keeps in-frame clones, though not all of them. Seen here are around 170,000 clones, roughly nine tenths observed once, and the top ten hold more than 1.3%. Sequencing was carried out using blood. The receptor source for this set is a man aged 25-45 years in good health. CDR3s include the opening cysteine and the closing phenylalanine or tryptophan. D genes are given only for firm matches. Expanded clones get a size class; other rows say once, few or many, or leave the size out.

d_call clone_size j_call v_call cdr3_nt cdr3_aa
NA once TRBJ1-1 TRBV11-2 TGTGCCAGCAGCTTAAAGGGGGGGGTCACTGAAGCTTTCTTT CASSLKGGVTEAFF
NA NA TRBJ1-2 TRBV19 TGTGCCAGTAGTATACTCTGGAACTATGGCTACACCTTC CASSILWNYGYTF
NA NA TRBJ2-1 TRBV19 TGTGCCAGTAGTATTTTTGGCCGGCCCCGTGCCTCCTACAATGAGCAGTTCTTC CASSIFGRPRASYNEQFF
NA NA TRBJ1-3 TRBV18 TGTGCCAGCTCACCCCCCGAGAGATTCTCTGGAAACACCATATATTTT CASSPPERFSGNTIYF
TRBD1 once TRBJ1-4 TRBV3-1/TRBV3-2 TGTGCCAGCAGCCCGAGGACAGGGGGGATGGGGGAAAAACTGTTTTTT CASSPRTGGMGEKLFF
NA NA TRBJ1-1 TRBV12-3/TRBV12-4 TGTGCCAGCACCCTCAATTTGGAAGCTTTCTTT CASTLNLEAFF
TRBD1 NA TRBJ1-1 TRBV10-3 TGTGCCATCAGGACAGGGCCCAACACTGAAGCTTTCTTT CAIRTGPNTEAFF
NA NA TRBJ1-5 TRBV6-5 TGTGCCAGCCAGCAGAGCAATCAGCCCCAGCATTTT CASQQSNQPQHF
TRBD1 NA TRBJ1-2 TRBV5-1 TGCGCCAGCAGGACAGGGGAGGGAGGCTACACCTTC CASRTGEGGYTF
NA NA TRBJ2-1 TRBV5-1 TGCGCCAGCAGCTTCGCGGGAAGCTCCTACAATGAGCAGTTCTTC CASSFAGSSYNEQFF
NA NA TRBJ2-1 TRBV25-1 TGTGCCAGCAGTGAATCAAGGACACGCAATGAGCAGTTCTTC CASSESRTRNEQFF
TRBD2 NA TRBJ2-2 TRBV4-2 TGTGCCAGCAGCCCAGGGACTAGCGGGGGGCACACCGGGGAGCTGTTTTTT CASSPGTSGGHTGELFF
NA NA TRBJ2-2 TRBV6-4 TGTGCCAGCAGTGAGCTGGAAGGGAGCGACGGGGAGCTGTTTTTT CASSELEGSDGELFF
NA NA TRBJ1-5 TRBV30 TGTGCCTGGAGGGGACCCAGCAATCAGCCCCAGCATTTT CAWRGPSNQPQHF
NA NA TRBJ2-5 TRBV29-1 TGCAGCGTTACGACAAAATGGGCCCAGTACTTC CSVTTKWAQYF
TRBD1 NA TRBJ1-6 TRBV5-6 TGTGCCAGCAGCTTGCAGGGGGAGGACAGGAGCTCCTATAATTCACCCCTCCACTTT CASSLQGEDRSSYNSPLHF
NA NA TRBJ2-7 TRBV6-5 TGTGCCAGCAGTTACTCTCAAGTCAGTTCCGAGCAGTACTTC CASSYSQVSSEQYF